This TCR beta chain was identified during a study of control samples from healthy donors and cancer patients. Some clones are missing from TCRdb's copy, which holds only in-frame ones; the method was immunoSEQ multiplex PCR. Among around 110,000 clones, approximately 93% were seen once, and the ten largest hold over 2.5%. The V gene end was trimmed by 0 bases and the J gene end by 13 bases; junction bases not matched to a gene: 12. The CDR3 is 16 residues long. CDR1 SGHTA and CDR2 FQGNSA come from the germline V gene. Sequenced input: blood. The chain combines TRBV7-2 with TRBJ1-6, with 7 bases identical to TRBD1. This clonotype originated in a man under 40 in good health. The CDR3 protein is CASSLAPGTAFSPLHF. The CDR3 nucleotides are TGTGCCAGCAGCTTAGCGCCCGGGACAGCCTTTTCGCCCCTCCACTTT.